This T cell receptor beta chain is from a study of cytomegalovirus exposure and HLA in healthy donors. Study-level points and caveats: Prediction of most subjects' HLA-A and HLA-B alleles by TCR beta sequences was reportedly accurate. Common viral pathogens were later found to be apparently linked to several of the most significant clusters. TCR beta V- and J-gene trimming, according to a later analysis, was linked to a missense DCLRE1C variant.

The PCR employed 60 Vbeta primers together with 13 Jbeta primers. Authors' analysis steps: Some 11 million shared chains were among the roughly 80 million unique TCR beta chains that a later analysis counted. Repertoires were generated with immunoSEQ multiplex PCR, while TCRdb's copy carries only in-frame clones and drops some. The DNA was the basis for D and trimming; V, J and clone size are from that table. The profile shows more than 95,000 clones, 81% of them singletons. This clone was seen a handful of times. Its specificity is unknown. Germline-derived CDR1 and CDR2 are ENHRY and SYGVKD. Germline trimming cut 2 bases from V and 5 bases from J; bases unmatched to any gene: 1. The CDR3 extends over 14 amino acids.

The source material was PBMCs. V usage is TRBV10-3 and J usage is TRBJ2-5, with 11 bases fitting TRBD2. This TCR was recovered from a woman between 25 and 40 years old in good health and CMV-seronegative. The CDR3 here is CAISEPSGRETQYF. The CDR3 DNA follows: TGTGCCATCAGTGAGCCTAGCGGGAGGGAGACCCAGTACTTC.